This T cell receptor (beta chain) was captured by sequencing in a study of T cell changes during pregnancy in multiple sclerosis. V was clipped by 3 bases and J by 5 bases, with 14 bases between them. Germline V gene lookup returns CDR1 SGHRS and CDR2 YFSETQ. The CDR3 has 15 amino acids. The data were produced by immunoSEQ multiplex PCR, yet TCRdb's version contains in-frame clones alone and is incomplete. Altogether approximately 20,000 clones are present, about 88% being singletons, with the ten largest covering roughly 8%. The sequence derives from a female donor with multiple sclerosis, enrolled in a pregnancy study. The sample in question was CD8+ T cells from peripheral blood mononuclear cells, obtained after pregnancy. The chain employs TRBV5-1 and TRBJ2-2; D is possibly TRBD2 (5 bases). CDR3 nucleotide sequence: TGCGCCAGCAGCTACTTCGAGGGAGAAACCGGGGAGCTGTTTTTT. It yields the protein CASSYFEGETGELFF.